This T cell receptor beta chain was retrieved from a study of shared clonotypes between healthy human individuals. Study findings and constraints: Clonotype sharing across a few donors was observed for about 4.8% of naive CD4 clonotypes.

The V and J ends lost 4 bases and 8 bases respectively, with 12 bases between them. Germline V gives CDR1 SGHTA, CDR2 FQGNSA. The length of the CDR3 is 13 residues. Note on this clone: Its antigen remains unidentified.

The assay was immunoSEQ multiplex PCR, and TCRdb's table has in-frame clones only and misses some. The sample includes 2 million to 2.5 million clones, 92% of them seen just once. This sequence joins TRBV7-2 and TRBJ2-1; D perhaps matches TRBD2 (5 bases). The sample comprised naive CD4+ T cells from PBMCs. Subset in this sample: CD45RA+ positively selected. The receptor was isolated from a man younger than 35 in good health. Some clones in this sample may be carry-over from other donors' samples. CDR3 in DNA: TGTGCCAGCAGCTCGACGGGAAGCCATGAGCAGTTCTTC. Translating it yields CASSSTGSHEQFF.